This paragraph reports one T cell receptor beta chain. Germline V gene data show CDR1 as KGHDR and CDR2 as SFDVKD. This CDR3 region has 15 residues. V gave up 4 bases and J gave up 5 bases; unmatched junction bases: 3. This sample is part of a study of blood T cell repertoires in COVID-19. Study at large: T cells, B-cell-depleted T cells, or PBMCs provided the cDNA or gDNA that served as material.

Produced via immunoSEQ multiplex PCR; TCRdb's table is partial and in-frame only. The sample holds approximately 250,000 clones, around nine tenths seen once. The sample was PBMCs or T cells enriched from blood (not recorded which). The source is a woman aged 55-69 years in a cohort exposed to, infected with or recovered from COVID-19 (not recorded which). V usage is TRBV24-1 and J usage is TRBJ2-2; 10 positions agree with TRBD2. The CDR3 loop is CATSEIAGGTGELFF. In DNA, the CDR3 is TGTGCCACCAGTGAAATAGCGGGAGGAACCGGGGAGCTGTTTTTT.